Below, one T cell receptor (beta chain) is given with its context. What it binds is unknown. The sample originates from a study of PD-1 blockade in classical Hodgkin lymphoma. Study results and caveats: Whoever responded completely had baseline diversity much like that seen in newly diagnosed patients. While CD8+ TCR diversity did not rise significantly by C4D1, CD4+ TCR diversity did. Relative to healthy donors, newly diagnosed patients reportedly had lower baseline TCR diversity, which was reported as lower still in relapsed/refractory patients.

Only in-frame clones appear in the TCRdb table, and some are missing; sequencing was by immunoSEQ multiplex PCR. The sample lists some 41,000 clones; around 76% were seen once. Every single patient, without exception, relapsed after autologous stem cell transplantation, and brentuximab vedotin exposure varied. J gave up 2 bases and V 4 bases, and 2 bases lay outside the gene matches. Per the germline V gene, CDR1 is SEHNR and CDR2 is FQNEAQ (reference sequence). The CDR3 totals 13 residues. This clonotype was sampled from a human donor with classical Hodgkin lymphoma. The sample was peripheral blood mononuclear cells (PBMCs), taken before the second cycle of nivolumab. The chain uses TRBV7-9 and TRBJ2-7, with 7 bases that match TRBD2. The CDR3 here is CASSYGGAYEQYF. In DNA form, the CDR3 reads TGTGCCAGCAGCTATGGGGGGGCCTACGAGCAGTACTTC.